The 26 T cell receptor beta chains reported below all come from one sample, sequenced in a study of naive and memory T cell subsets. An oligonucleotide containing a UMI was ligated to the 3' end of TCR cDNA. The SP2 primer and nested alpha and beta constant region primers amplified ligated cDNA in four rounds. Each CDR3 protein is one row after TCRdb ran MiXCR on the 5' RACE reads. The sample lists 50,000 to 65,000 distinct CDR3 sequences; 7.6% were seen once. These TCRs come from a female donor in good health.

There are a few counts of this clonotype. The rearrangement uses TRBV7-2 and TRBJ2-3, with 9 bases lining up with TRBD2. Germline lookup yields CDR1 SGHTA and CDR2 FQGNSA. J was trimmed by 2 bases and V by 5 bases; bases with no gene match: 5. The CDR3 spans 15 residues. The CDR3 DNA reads TGTGCCAGCAGCGTGGCTAGCGGGGTCACAGATACGCAGTATTTT. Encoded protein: CASSVASGVTDTQYF.

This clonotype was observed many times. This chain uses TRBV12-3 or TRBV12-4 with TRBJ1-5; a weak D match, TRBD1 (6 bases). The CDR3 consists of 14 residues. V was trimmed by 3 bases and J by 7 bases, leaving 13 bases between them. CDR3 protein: CASSLEGDGQPQHF. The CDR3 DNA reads TGTGCCAGCAGTTTGGAGGGGGATGGGCAGCCCCAGCATTTT.

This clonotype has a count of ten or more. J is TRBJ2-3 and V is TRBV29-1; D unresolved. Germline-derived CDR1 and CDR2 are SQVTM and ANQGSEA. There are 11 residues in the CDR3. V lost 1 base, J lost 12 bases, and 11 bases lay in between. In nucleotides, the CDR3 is TGCAGCGTTGAAGTCGTCAGCCTCCAGTATTTT. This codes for CSVEVVSLQYF.

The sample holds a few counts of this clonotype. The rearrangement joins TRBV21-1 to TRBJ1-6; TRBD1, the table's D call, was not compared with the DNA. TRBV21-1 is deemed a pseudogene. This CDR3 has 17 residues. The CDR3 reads CASSLEGPGRGNSPLHF. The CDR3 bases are TGTGCCAGCAGTTTGGAAGGCCCTGGCAGGGGGAATTCACCCCTCCACTTT.

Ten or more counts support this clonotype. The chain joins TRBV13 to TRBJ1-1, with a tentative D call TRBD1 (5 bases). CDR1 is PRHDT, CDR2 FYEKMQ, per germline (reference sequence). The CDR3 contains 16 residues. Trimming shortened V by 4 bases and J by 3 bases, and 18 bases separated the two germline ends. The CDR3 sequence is CASSWGSQGGYTEAFF. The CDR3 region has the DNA TGTGCCAGCAGCTGGGGGTCGCAGGGAGGGTACACTGAAGCTTTCTTT.

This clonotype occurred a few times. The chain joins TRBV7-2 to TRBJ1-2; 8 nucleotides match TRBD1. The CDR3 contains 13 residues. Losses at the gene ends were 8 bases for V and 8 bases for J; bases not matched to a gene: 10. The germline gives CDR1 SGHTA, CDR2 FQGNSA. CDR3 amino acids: CASGGQGRIGYTF. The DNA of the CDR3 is TGTGCCAGCGGCGGACAGGGTAGAATCGGCTACACCTTC.

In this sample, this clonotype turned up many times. CDR3 in amino acids: CSVDKAGIYNEQFF. CDR3 DNA: TGCAGCGTTGATAAAGCGGGGATCTACAATGAGCAGTTCTTC. The chain couples TRBV29-1 to TRBJ2-1; 7 bases are a match to TRBD2. CDR1 is SQVTM, CDR2 ANQGSEA, per germline. The J segment lost 3 bases and the V segment lost 3 bases, leaving 5 bases of the junction unmatched. The CDR3 runs to 14 residues.

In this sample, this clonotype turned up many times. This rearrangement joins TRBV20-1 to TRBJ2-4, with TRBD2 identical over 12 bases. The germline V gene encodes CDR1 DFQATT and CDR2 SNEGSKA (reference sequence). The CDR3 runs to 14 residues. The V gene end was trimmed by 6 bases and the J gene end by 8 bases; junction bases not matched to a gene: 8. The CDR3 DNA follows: TGCAGTGCCCCGACTAGCGGGGGTAGATACATTCAGTACTTC. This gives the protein CSAPTSGGRYIQYF.

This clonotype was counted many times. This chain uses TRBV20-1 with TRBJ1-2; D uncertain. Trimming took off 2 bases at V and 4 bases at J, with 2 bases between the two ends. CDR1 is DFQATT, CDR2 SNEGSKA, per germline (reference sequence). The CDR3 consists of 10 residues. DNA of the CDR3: TGCAGTGCTAGAAGCTATGGCTACACCTTC. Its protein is CSARSYGYTF.

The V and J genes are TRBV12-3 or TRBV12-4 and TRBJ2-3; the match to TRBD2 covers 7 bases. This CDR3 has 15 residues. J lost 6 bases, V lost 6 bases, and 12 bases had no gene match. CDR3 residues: CASSLSGALYDTQYF. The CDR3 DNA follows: TGTGCCAGCAGCCTGAGCGGGGCCTTATACGATACGCAGTATTTT.

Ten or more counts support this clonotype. The CDR3 nucleotides are TGTGCCATCATGAAGGGAGATACGCAGTATTTT. It specifies CAIMKGDTQYF. The chain couples TRBV6-1 to TRBJ2-3, with D unresolved. Trimming took off 10 bases at V and 5 bases at J, with 10 bases between the two ends. This CDR3 is 11 amino acids long. In germline, CDR1 is MNHNS, CDR2 SASEGT.

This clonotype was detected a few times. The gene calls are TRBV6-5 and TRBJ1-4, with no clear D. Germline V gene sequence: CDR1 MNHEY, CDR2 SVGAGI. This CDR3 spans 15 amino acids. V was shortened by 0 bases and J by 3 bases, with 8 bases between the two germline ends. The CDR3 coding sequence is TGTGCCAGCAGTTACTCTTCGTGGCCTAATGAAAAACTGTTTTTT. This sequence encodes CASSYSSWPNEKLFF.

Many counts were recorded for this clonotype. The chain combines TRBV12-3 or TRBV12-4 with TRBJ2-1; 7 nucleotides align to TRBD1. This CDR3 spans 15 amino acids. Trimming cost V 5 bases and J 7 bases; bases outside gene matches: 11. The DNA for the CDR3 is TGTGCCAGCAGTCCTTGGACAGGAGTAACAAATGAGCAGTTCTTC. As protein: CASSPWTGVTNEQFF.

CDR3 sequence (DNA): TGTGCCAGCAGCCCCCGCGTCCGGGCCGGCACAGATACGCAGTATTTT. Amino acids: CASSPRVRAGTDTQYF. The chain is built from TRBV7-2 and TRBJ2-3; the D is unclear. Germline assignment: CDR1 SGHTA and CDR2 FQGNSA. V gave up 5 bases and J gave up 1 base, with 16 bases separating them. The CDR3 contains 16 residues.

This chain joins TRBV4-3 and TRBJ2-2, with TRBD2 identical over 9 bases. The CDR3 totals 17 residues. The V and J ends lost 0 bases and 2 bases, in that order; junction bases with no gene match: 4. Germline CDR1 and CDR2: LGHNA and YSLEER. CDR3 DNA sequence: TGCGCCAGCAGCCAAGACCGACTAGCGGATAACACCGGGGAGCTGTTTTTT. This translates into CASSQDRLADNTGELFF.

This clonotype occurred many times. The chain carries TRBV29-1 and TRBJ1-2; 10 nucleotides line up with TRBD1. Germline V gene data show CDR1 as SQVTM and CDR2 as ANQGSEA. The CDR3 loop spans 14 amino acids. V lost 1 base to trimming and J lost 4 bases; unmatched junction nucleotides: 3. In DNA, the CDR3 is TGCAGCGTTGAAGGCGGGACAGGGGTCTATGGCTACACCTTC. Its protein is CSVEGGTGVYGYTF. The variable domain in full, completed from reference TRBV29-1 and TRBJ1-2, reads SAVISQKPSRDICQRGTSLTIQCQVDSQVTMMFWYRQQPGQSLTLIATANQGSEATYESGFVIDKFPISRPNLTFSTLTVSNMSPEDSSIYLCSVEGGTGVYGYTFGSGTRLTVV.

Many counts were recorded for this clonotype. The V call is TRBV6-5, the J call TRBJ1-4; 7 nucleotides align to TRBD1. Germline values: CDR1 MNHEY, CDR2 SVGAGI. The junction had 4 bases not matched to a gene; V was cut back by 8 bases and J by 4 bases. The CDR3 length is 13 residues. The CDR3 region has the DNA TGTGCCAGCGGGGGACAGCATAATGAAAAACTGTTTTTT. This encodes CASGGQHNEKLFF.

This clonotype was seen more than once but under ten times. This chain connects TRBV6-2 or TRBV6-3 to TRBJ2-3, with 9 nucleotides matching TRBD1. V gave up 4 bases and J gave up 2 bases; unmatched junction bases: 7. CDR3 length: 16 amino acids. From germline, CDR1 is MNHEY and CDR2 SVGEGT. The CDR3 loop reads CASSSPYRGLTDTQYF. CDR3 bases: TGTGCCAGCAGTTCCCCCTACAGGGGGCTCACAGATACGCAGTATTTT.

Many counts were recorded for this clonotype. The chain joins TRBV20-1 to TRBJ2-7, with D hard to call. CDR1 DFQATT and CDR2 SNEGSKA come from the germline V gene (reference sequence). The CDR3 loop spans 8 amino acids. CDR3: CSHYEQYF. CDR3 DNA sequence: TGCAGCCACTACGAGCAGTACTTC.

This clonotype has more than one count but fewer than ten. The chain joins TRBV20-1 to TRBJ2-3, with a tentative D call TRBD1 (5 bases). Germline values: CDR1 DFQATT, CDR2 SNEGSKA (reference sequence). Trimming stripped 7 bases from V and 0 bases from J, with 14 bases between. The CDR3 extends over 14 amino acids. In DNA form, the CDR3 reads TGCAGTGTTAAGGGGTGGGTTAGCACAGATACGCAGTATTTT. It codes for CSVKGWVSTDTQYF.

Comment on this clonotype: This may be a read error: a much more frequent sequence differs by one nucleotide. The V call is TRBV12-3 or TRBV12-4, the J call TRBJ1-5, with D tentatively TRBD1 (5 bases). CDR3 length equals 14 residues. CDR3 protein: CASSWQGSNKPQHF. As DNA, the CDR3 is TGTGCCAGCAGTTGGCAGGGAAGCAATAAGCCCCAGCATTTT.

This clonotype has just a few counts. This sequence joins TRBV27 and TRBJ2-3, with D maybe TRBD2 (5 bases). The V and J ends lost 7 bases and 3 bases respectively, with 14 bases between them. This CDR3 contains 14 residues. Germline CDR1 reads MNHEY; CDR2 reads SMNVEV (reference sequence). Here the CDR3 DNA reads TGTGCCAGCAAGGCGGAGCTAGCTACAGATACGCAGTATTTT. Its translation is CASKAELATDTQYF.

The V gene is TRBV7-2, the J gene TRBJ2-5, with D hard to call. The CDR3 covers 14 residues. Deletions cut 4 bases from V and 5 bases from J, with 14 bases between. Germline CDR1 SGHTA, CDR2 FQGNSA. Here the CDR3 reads CASSSRHREETQYF. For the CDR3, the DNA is TGTGCCAGCAGCTCGCGACATCGCGAGGAGACCCAGTACTTC.

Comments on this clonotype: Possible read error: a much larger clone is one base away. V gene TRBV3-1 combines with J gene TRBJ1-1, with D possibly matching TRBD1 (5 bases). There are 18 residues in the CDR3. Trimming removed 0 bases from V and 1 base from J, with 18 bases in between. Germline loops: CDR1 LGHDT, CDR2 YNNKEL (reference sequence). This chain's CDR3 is CASSQDRDPELRNTEAFF. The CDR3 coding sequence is TGTGCCAGCAGCCAAGACCGGGACCCCGAACTGAGGAACACTGAAGCTTTCTTT.

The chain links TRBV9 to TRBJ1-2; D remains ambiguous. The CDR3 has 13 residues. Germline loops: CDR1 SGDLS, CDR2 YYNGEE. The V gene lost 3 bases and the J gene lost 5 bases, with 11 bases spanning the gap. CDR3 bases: TGTGCCAGCAGCGCTACGCAGGAATATGGCTACACCTTC. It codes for CASSATQEYGYTF.

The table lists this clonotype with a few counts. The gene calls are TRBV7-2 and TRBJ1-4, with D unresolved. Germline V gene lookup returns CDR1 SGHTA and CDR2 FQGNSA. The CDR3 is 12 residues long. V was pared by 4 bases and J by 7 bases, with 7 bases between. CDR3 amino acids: CASSWWGEKLFF. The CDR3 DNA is TGTGCCAGCAGCTGGTGGGGTGAAAAACTGTTTTTT.